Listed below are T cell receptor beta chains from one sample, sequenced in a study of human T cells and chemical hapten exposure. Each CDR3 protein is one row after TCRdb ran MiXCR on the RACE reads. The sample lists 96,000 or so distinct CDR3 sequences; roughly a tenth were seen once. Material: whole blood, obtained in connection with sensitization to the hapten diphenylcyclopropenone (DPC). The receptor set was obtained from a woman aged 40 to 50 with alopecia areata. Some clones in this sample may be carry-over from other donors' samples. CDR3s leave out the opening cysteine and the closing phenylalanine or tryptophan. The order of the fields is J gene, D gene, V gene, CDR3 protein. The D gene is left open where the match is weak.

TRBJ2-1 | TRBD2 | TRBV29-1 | SADGLVGGIVF
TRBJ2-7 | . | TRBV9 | ASSPSRISYEQY
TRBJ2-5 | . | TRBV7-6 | ASSLAPVRETQY
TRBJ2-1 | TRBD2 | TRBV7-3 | ASSLTSGTSGTGEQF
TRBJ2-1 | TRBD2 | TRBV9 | ASSGTSGIYNEQF
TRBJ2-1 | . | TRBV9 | ASSPSSTSYNEQF
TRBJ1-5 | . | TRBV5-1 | ASRPAPGSNQPQH
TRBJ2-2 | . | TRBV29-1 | SVEAGDSNTGELF
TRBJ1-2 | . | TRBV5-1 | ASSGFNYGYT
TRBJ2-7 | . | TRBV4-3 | ASSQVSSSVIYEQY
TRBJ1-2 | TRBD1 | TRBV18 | ASSRQGPERSYGYT
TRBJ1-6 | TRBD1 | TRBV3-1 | ASSHDRTGTYNSPLH
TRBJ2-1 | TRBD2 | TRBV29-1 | SASSGRRYEQF
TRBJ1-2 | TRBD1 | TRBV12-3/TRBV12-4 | ASSQDRGYGYT
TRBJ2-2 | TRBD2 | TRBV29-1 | SVSVLGLAGVSTGELF
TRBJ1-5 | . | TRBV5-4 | ASSLGVNQPQH
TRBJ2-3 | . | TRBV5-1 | ASSFAAYPSTDTQY
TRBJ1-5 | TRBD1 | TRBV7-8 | ASSPMQGATQPQH
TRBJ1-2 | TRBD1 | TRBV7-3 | ASSLGLTGGGTSSDNYGYT
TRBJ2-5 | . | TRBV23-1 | ASSLDSGQETQY
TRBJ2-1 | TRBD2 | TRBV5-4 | ASRSSGRMGGGQF
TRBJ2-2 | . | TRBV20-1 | SASDGSNTGELF
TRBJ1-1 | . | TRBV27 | ASSLLGSREAF
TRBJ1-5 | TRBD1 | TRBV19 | ASNGQVTYQPQH
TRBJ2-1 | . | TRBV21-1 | ASVDFYPF
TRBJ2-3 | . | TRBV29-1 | SVVPGDTQY
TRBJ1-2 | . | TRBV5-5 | ASSLDGANYGYT
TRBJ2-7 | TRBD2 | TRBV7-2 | ASSLASGRAVYEQY
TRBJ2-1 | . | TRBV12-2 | ASRFTRDFTF
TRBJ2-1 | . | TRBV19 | ASSLTDYNEQF
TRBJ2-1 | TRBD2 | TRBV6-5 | ASRGLAGGVNEQF
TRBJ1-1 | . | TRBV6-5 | ASRDGPLSLRGTEAF